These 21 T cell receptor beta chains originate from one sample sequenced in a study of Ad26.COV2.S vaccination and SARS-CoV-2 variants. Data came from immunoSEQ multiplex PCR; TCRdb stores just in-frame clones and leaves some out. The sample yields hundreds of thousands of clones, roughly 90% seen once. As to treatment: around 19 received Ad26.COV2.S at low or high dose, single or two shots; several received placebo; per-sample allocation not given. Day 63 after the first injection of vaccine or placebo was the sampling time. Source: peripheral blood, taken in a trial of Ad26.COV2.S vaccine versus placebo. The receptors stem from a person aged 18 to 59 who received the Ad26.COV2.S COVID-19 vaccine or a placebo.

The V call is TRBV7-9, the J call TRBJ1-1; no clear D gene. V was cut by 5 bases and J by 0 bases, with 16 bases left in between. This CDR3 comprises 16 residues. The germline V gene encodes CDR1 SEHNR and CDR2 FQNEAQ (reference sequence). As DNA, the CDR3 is TGTGCCAGCAGCCCCAACAATGCACAGCTGAACACTGAAGCTTTCTTT. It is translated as CASSPNNAQLNTEAFF.

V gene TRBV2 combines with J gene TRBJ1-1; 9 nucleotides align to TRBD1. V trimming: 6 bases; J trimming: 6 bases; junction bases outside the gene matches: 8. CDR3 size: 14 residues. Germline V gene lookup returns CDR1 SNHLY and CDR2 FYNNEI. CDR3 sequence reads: CASRNRGRSPEAFF. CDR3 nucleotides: TGTGCCAGCAGGAACAGGGGGCGGTCCCCTGAAGCTTTCTTT.

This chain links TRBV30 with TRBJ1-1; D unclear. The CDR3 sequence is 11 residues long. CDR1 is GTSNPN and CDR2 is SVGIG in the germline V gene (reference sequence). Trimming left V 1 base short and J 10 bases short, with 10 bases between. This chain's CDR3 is CAWSALSRAFF. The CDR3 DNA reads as TGTGCCTGGAGTGCCCTCTCAAGAGCTTTCTTT.

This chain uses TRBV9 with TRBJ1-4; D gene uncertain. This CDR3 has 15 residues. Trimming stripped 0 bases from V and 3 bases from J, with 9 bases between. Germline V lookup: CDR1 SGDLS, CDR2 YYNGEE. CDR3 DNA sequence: TGTGCCAGCAGCGTAGATCCTGGGGCTAATGAAAAACTGTTTTTT. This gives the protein CASSVDPGANEKLFF.

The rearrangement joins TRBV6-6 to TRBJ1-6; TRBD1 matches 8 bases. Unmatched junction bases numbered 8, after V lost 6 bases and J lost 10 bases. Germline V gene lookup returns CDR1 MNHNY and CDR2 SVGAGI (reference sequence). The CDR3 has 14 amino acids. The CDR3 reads CASSSGQDWSPLHF. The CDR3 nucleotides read TGTGCCAGCAGCTCGGGACAGGATTGGTCACCCCTCCACTTT.

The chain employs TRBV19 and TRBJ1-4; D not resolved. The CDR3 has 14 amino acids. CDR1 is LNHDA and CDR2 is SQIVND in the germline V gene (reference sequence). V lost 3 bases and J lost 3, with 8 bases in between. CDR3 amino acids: CASSMEASNEKLFF. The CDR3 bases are TGTGCCAGTAGTATGGAGGCGTCTAATGAAAAACTGTTTTTT.

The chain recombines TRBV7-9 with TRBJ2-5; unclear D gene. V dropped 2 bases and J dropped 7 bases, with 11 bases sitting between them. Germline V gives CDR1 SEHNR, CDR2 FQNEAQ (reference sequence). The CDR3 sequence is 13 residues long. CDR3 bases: TGTGCCAGCAGCTTACCAGGCTGGGGGACCCAGTACTTC. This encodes CASSLPGWGTQYF.

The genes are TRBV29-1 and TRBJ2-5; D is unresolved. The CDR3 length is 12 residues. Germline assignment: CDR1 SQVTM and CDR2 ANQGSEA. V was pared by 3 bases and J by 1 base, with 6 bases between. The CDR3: CSVERSQETQYF. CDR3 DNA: TGCAGCGTTGAGCGGAGCCAAGAGACCCAGTACTTC. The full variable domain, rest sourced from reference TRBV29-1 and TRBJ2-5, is SAVISQKPSRDICQRGTSLTIQCQVDSQVTMMFWYRQQPGQSLTLIATANQGSEATYESGFVIDKFPISRPNLTFSTLTVSNMSPEDSSIYLCSVERSQETQYFGPGTRLLVL.

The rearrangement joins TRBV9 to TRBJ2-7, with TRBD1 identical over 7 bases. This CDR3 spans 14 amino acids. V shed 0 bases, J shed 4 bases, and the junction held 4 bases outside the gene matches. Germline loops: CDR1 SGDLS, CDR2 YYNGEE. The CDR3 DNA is TGTGCCAGCAGCGTAGACTCGACAGGGTACGAGCAGTACTTC. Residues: CASSVDSTGYEQYF.

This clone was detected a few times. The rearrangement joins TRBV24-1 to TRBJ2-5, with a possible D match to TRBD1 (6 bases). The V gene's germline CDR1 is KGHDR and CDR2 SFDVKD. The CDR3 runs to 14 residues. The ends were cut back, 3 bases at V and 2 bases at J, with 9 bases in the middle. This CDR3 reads CATSDGTRQETQYF. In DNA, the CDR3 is TGTGCCACCAGTGATGGGACACGTCAAGAGACCCAGTACTTC.

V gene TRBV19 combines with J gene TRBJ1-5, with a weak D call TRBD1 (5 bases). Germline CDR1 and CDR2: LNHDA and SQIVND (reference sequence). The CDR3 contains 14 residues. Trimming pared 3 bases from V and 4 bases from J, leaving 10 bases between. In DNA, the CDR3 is TGTGCCAGTAGTATCAGGGCCGATAATCAGCCCCAGCATTTT. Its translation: CASSIRADNQPQHF.

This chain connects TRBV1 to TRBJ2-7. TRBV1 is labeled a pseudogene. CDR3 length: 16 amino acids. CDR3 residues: CTSSQVPGAASYEQYF. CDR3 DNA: TGCACCAGCAGCCAAGTCCCGGGGGCGGCCTCCTACGAGCAGTACTTC.

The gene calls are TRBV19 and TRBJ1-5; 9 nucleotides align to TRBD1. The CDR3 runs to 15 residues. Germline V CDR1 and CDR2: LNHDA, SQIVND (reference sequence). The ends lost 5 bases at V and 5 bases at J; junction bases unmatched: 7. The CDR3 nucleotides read TGTGCCAGTAGTTTCCGGGACAGGGTTGATCAGCCCCAGCATTTT. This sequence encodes CASSFRDRVDQPQHF.

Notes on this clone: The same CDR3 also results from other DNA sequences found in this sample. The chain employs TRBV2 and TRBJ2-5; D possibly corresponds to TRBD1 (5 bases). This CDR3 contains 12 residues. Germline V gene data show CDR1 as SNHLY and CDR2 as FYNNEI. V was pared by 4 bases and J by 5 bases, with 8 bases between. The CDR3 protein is CASSGRAETQYF. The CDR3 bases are TGTGCCAGCAGTGGCAGGGCCGAGACCCAGTACTTC. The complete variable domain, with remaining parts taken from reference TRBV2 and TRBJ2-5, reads EPEVTQTPSHQVTQMGQEVILRCVPISNHLYFYWYRQILGQKVEFLVSFYNNEISEKSEIFDDQFSVERPDGSNFTLKIRSTKLEDSAMYFCASSGRAETQYFGPGTRLLVL.

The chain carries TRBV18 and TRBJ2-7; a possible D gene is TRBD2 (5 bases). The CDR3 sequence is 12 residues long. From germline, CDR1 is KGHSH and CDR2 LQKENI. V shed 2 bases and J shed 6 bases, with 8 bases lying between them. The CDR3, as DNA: TGTGCCAGCTCACCAGGAGAGGGCGAGCAGTACTTC. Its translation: CASSPGEGEQYF.

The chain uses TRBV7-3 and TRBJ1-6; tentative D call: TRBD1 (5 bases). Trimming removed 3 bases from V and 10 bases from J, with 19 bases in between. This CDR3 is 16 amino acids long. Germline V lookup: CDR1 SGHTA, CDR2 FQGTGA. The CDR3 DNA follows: TGTGCCAGCAGCTTCATGTCTGGGGGGTTGGGCTCACCCCTCCACTTT. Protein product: CASSFMSGGLGSPLHF.

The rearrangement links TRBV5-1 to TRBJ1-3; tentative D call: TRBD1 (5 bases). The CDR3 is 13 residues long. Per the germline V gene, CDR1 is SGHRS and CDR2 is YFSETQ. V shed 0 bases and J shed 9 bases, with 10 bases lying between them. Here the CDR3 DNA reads TGCGCCAGCAGCTTGGCAGGGAGCAGCACCATATATTTT. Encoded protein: CASSLAGSSTIYF. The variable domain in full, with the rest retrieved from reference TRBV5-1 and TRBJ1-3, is KAGVTQTPRYLIKTRGQQVTLSCSPISGHRSVSWYQQTPGQGLQFLFEYFSETQRNKGNFPGRFSGRQFSNSRSEMNVSTLELGDSALYLCASSLAGSSTIYFGEGSWLTVV.

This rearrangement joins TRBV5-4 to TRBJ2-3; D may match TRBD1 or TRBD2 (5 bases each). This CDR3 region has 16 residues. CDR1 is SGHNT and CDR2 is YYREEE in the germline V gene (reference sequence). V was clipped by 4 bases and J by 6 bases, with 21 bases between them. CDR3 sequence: CASSRGNQGSLDTQYF. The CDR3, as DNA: TGTGCCAGCAGCCGGGGTAATCAGGGATCATTGGATACGCAGTATTTT. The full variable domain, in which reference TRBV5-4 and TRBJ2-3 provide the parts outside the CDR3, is ETGVTQSPTHLIKTRGQQVTLRCSSQSGHNTVSWYQQALGQGPQFIFQYYREEENGRGNFPPRFSGLQFPNYSSELNVNALELDDSALYLCASSRGNQGSLDTQYFGPGTRLTVL.

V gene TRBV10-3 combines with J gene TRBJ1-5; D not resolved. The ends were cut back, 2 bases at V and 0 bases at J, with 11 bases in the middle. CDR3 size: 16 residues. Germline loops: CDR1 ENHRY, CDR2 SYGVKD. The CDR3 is CAISEDGTYSNQPQHF. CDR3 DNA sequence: TGTGCCATCAGTGAGGACGGAACCTATAGCAATCAGCCCCAGCATTTT.

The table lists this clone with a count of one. The CDR3 bases are TGTGCCAGCAGTCAGAGACTAGCGGGAGGGCCATGGACAGATACGCAGTATTTT. Amino acid sequence: CASSQRLAGGPWTDTQYF. V gene TRBV2 combines with J gene TRBJ2-3; 14 nucleotides line up with TRBD2. V shed 5 bases, J shed 3 bases, and the junction held 10 bases outside the gene matches. Per germline, CDR1 SNHLY and CDR2 FYNNEI. The CDR3 sequence is 18 residues long. Looking up the rest from reference TRBV2 and TRBJ2-3 gives the full variable domain: EPEVTQTPSHQVTQMGQEVILRCVPISNHLYFYWYRQILGQKVEFLVSFYNNEISEKSEIFDDQFSVERPDGSNFTLKIRSTKLEDSAMYFCASSQRLAGGPWTDTQYFGPGTRLTVL.

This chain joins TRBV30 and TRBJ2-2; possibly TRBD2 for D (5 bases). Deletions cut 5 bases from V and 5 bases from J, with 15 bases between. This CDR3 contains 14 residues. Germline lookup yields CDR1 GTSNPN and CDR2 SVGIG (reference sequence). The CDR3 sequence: CAWSNTGGTGELFF. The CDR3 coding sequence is TGTGCCTGGTCGAACACCGGAGGAACCGGGGAGCTGTTTTTT.